These 13 T cell receptor beta chains came from one sample sequenced in a study of CD8 T cells in Susac syndrome. The RNA input was about 0.5 to 1 ug, and it was reverse transcribed with random hexamers. In TCRdb, the immunoSEQ multiplex PCR reads were re-called with MiXCR into one record per CDR3 protein. The sample records about 210,000 distinct CDR3 sequences, roughly 96% being singletons. Sequenced sample: CD4+ T cells from PBMCs. These receptors came from a human donor with multiple sclerosis.

This clonotype was observed a handful of times. The genes are TRBV3-1 and TRBJ1-5; TRBD1 is a possible D gene (6 bases). Germline-derived CDR1 and CDR2 are LGHDT and YNNKEL (reference sequence). With 3 bases removed from V and 5 bases from J, the gap between germline ends came to 11 bases. The CDR3 totals 14 residues. The CDR3 region has the DNA TGTGCCAGCAGCCAGGGATCAGGGGATCAGCCCCAGCATTTT. It is translated as CASSQGSGDQPQHF.

The chain couples TRBV10-3 to TRBJ1-2, with TRBD1 matching over 8 bases. The CDR3 is 19 amino acids. The trim removed 6 bases at V and 2 bases at J, leaving 20 bases unmatched. Germline V lookup: CDR1 ENHRY, CDR2 SYGVKD. CDR3 sequence (DNA): TGTGCCATCAGCGGGAGATTAGGACAGGGCGAAGGGACCAACTATGGCTACACCTTC. As protein: CAISGRLGQGEGTNYGYTF.

The rearrangement uses TRBV12-3 or TRBV12-4 and TRBJ2-5; 7 bases are shared with TRBD1. The CDR3 runs to 12 residues. The V and J ends lost 4 bases and 5 bases, in that order; junction bases with no gene match: 1. CDR3 nucleotides: TGTGCCAGCAGTTCGGACAGGGAGACCCAGTACTTC. Encoded protein: CASSSDRETQYF.

In DNA, the CDR3 is TGTGCCAGCTCACCACAGGCTAGCGGGATCAATGAGCAGTTCTTC. Its protein product is CASSPQASGINEQFF. The chain links TRBV18 to TRBJ2-1, with 9 bases fitting TRBD2. The V segment lost 1 base and the J segment 6 bases; nucleotides outside the gene matches: 4. CDR3 size: 15 residues. Germline assignment: CDR1 KGHSH and CDR2 LQKENI.

V usage is TRBV6-5 and J usage is TRBJ2-1; 9 positions match TRBD1. The length of the CDR3 is 17 residues. Looked up from germline, CDR1 is MNHEY and CDR2 is SVGAGI. J lost 4 bases, V lost 2 bases, and 9 bases had no gene match. This CDR3 reads CASSYRAGTGTYNEQFF. CDR3 sequence (DNA): TGTGCCAGCAGTTACCGCGCCGGGACAGGGACTTACAATGAGCAGTTCTTC.

The rearrangement links TRBV10-3 to TRBJ1-1; unclear D gene. The CDR3 spans 13 residues. V was cut by 7 bases and J by 5 bases, with 14 bases left in between. CDR1 ENHRY and CDR2 SYGVKD come from the germline V gene. The CDR3 region has the DNA TGTGCCATCACCGACCAGACTGAGACTGAAGCTTTCTTT. This sequence encodes CAITDQTETEAFF.

This chain uses TRBV9 with TRBJ2-3; 8 bases align to TRBD2. V lost 3 bases to trimming and J lost 5 bases; unmatched junction nucleotides: 8. Looked up from germline, CDR1 is SGDLS and CDR2 is YYNGEE. CDR3 length equals 15 residues. This chain's CDR3 is CASSAPTSAIDTQYF. DNA for the CDR3: TGTGCCAGCAGCGCCCCGACTAGCGCGATAGATACGCAGTATTTT.

The gene calls are TRBV3-1 and TRBJ2-2; D not certain. The CDR3 length is 13 residues. Germline assignment: CDR1 LGHDT and CDR2 YNNKEL (reference sequence). Trimming stripped 1 base from V and 6 bases from J, with 6 bases between. In nucleotides, the CDR3 is TGTGCCAGCAGCCAAGTTAGGGCCGGGGAGCTGTTTTTT. Its translation is CASSQVRAGELFF.

The rearrangement links TRBV27 to TRBJ2-7; 8 nucleotides agree with TRBD2. From germline, CDR1 is MNHEY and CDR2 SMNVEV (reference sequence). The CDR3 sequence is 14 residues long. With V trimmed by 3 bases and J by 7 bases, 8 bases remained unmatched. This CDR3 is CASSFQREPYEQYF. The CDR3 DNA sequence: TGTGCCAGCAGTTTTCAGCGGGAGCCGTATGAGCAGTACTTC.

The chain employs TRBV12-3 or TRBV12-4 and TRBJ2-7; D is unclear. The V end lost 3 bases, the J end lost 6 bases, and 9 bases lay between the germline ends. CDR3 size: 12 residues. In nucleotides, the CDR3 is TGTGCCAGCAGTTTGGTCCAAGGCGAGCAGTACTTC. Translation gives CASSLVQGEQYF.

This clonotype was seen once. The gene calls are TRBV28 and TRBJ2-4; D is unresolved. The CDR3 consists of 15 residues. V was clipped by 3 bases and J by 0 bases, with 9 bases between them. The germline V gene has CDR1 MDHEN and CDR2 SYDVKM. In DNA, the CDR3 is TGTGCCAGCAGTTTGGCGGTAATAGCCAAAAACATTCAGTACTTC. Its protein product is CASSLAVIAKNIQYF.

The V gene is TRBV29-1, the J gene TRBJ2-1, with TRBD1 matching 12 bases. The CDR3 covers 16 residues. Germline CDR1 is SQVTM and CDR2 is ANQGSEA. V shed 1 base and J 7 bases; nucleotides not matched to a gene: 8. The CDR3 sequence: CSVEAGDRGRENEQFF. DNA of the CDR3: TGCAGCGTTGAAGCCGGGGACAGGGGGCGGGAGAATGAGCAGTTCTTC.

This chain uses TRBV28 with TRBJ1-5; D is possibly TRBD1 (5 bases). CDR3 size: 14 residues. The germline gives CDR1 MDHEN, CDR2 SYDVKM. Trimming removed 5 bases at V and 5 bases at J, with 13 bases between. CDR3 in amino acids: CASSPVTAHQPQHF. CDR3 DNA: TGTGCCAGCAGTCCCGTGACAGCACATCAGCCCCAGCATTTT.